This T cell receptor beta chain is drawn from a study of cytomegalovirus exposure and HLA in healthy donors. The CDR3 totals 16 residues. CDR1 is SGHNT, CDR2 YENEEA, per germline. The ends lost 5 bases at V and 0 bases at J; junction bases unmatched: 10. The PCR contained 60 Vbeta and 13 Jbeta primers. This table comes from immunoSEQ multiplex PCR, and its TCRdb copy is limited to in-frame clones, with some not included. Among about 190,000 clones listed, approximately 75% were seen once. The clonotype was recovered from a man aged 30 to 39 in good health and CMV-seropositive. The genes are TRBV11-3 and TRBJ2-7; 7 bases match TRBD1. Sequencing used PBMCs. This CDR3 is CASSPLKGQSSYEQYF. The CDR3 region has the DNA TGTGCCAGCAGCCCCTTAAAGGGACAGAGCTCCTACGAGCAGTACTTC.